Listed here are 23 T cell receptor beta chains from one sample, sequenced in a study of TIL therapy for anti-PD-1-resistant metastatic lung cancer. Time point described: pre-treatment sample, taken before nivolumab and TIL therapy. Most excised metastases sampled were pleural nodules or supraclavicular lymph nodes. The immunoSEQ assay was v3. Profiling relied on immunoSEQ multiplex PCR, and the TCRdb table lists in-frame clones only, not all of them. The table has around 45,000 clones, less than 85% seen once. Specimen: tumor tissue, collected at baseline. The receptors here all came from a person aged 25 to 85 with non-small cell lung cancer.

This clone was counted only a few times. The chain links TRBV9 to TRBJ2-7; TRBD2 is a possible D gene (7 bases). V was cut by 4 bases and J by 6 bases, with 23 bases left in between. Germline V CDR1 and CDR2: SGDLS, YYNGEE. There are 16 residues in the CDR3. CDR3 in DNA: TGTGCCAGCAGCCAGGGGAGGGCGGGGAGACCTCTCGAGCAGTACTTC. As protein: CASSQGRAGRPLEQYF.

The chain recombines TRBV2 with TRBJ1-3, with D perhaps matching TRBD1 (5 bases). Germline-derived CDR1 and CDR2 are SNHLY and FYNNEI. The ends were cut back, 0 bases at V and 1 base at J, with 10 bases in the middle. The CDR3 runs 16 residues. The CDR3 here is CASSEAQGVSGNTIYF. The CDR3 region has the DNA TGTGCCAGCAGTGAAGCACAAGGGGTATCTGGAAACACCATATATTTT.

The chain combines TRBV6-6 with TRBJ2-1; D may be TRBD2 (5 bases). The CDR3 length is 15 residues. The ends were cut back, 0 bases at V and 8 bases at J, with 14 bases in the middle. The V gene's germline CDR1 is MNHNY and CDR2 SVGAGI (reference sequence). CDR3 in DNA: TGTGCCAGCAGTTACTCGGGGAGAGGGTGGGATGAGCAGTTCTTC. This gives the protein CASSYSGRGWDEQFF.

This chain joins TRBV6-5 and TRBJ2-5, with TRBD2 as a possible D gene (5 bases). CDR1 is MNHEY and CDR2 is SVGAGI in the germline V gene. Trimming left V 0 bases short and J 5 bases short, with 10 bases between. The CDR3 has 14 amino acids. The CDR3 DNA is TGTGCCAGCAGTTACTCGTCGGGGTCGGAGACCCAGTACTTC. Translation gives CASSYSSGSETQYF.

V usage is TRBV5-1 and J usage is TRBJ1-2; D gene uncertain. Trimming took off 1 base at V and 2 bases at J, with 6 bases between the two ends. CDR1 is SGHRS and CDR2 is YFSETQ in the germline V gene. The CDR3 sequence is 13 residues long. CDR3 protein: CASSLQANYGYTF. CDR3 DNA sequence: TGCGCCAGCAGCTTGCAGGCGAACTATGGCTACACCTTC.

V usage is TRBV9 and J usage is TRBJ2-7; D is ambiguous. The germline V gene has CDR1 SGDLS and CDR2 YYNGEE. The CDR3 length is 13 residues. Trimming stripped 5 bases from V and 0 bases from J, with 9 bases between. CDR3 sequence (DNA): TGTGCCAGCAGTCGGGCTGTCTCCTACGAGCAGTACTTC. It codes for CASSRAVSYEQYF.

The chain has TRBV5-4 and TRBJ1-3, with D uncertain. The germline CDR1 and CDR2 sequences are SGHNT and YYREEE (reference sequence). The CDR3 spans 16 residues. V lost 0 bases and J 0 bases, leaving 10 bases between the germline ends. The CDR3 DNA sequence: TGTGCCAGCAGCTTGGGCGGGCCCTCCTCTGGAAACACCATATATTTT. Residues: CASSLGGPSSGNTIYF.

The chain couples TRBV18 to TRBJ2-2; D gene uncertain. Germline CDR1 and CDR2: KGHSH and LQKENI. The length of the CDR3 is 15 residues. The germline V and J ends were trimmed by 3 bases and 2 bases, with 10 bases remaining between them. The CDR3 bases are TGTGCCAGCTCACCCTACGTCCGAAACACCGGGGAGCTGTTTTTT. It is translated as CASSPYVRNTGELFF.

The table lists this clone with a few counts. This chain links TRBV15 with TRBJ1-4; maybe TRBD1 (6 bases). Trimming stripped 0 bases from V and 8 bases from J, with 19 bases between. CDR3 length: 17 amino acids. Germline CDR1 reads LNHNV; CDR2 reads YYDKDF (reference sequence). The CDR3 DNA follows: TGTGCCACCAGCAGAGATCTGTGGAGCAGGGGTTTGGAAAAACTGTTTTTT. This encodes CATSRDLWSRGLEKLFF.

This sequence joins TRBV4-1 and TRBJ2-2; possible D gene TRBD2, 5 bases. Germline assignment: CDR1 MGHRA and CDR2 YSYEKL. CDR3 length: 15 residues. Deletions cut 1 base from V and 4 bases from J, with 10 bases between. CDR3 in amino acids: CASSQVGKATGELFF. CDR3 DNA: TGCGCCAGCAGCCAAGTCGGGAAGGCCACCGGGGAGCTGTTTTTT.

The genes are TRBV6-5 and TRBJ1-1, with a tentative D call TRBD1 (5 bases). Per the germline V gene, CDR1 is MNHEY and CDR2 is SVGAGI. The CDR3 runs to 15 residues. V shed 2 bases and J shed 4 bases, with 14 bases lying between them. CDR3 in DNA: TGTGCCAGCAGTTACCTGGACACAGAGGGCACTGAAGCTTTCTTT. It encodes CASSYLDTEGTEAFF.

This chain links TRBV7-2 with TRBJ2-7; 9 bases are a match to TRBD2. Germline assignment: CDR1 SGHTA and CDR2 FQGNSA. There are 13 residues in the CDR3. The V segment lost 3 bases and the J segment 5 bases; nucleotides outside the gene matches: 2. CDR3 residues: CASSFGTSNEQYF. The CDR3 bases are TGTGCCAGCAGCTTCGGGACTAGCAACGAGCAGTACTTC.

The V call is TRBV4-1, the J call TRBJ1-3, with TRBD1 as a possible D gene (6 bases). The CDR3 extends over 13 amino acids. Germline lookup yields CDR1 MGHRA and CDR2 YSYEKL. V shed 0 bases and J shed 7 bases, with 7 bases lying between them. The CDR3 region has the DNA TGCGCCAGCAGCCAAGAAAGGGGGAACACCATATATTTT. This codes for CASSQERGNTIYF.

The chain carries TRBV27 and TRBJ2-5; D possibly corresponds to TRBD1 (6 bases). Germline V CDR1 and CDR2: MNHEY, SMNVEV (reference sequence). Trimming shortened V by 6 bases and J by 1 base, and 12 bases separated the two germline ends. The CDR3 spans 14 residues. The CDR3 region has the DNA TGTGCCAGCAGGACCCTACAGGGCCAAGAGACCCAGTACTTC. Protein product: CASRTLQGQETQYF.

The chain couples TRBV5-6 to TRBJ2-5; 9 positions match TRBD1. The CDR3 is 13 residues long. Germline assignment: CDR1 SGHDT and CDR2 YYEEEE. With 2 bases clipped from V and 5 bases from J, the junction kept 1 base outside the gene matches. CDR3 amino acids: CASSFGQGETQYF. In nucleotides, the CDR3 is TGTGCCAGCAGCTTCGGACAGGGGGAGACCCAGTACTTC.

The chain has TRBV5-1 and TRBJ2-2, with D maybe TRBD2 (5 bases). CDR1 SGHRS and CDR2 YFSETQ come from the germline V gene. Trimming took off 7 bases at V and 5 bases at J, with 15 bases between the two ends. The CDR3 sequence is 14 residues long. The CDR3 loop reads CASSEGWGTGELFF. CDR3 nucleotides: TGCGCCAGCTCAGAGGGTTGGGGAACCGGGGAGCTGTTTTTT.

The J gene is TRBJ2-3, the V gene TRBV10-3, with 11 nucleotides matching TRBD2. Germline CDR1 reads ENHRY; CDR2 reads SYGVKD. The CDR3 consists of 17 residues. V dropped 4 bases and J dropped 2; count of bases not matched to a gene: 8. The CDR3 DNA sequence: TGTGCCATCAGTGGGCTAGCGGGGGGCACATCCACAGATACGCAGTATTTT. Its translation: CAISGLAGGTSTDTQYF.

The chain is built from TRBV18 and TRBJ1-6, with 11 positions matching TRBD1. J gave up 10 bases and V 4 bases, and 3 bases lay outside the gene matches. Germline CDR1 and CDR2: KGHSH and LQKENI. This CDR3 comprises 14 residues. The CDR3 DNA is TGTGCCAGCTCACGGGGACAGGGGGGCTCACCCCTCCACTTT. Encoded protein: CASSRGQGGSPLHF.

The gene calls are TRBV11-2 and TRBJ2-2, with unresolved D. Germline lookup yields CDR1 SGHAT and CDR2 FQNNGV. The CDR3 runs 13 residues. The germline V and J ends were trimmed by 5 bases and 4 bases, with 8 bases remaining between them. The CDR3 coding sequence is TGTGCCAGCAGCCCTGCCCCCACCGGGGAGCTGTTTTTT. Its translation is CASSPAPTGELFF. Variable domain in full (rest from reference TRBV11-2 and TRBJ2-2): EAGVAQSPRYKIIEKRQSVAFWCNPISGHATLYWYQQILGQGPKLLIQFQNNGVVDDSQLPKDRFSAERLKGVDSTLKIQPAKLEDSAVYLCASSPAPTGELFFGEGSRLTVL.

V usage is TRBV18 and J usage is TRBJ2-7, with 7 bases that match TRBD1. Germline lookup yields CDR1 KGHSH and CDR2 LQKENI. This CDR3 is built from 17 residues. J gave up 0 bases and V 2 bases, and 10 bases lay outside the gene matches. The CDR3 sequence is CASSPLIGGTTSYEQYF. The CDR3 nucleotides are TGTGCCAGCTCACCATTGATAGGGGGCACAACCTCCTACGAGCAGTACTTC.

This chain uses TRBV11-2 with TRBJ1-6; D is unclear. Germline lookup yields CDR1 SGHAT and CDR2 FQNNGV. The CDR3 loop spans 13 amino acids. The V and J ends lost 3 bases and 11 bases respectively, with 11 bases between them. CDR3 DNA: TGTGCCAGCAGCTTTGGGAGGGAGACACCCCTCCACTTT. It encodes CASSFGRETPLHF.

DNA of the CDR3: TGTGCCAGCAGTCTCAACACAGGGGGCTTTGAAAAACTGTTTTTT. This codes for CASSLNTGGFEKLFF. The J gene is TRBJ1-4, the V gene TRBV7-9; 9 nucleotides line up with TRBD1. Losses at the gene ends were 6 bases for V and 7 bases for J; bases not matched to a gene: 9. Looked up from germline, CDR1 is SEHNR and CDR2 is FQNEAQ (reference sequence). This CDR3 contains 15 residues.

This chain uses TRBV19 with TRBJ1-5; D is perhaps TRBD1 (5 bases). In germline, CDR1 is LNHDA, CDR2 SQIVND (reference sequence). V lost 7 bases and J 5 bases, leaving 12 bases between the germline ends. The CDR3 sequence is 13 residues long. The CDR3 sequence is CASNRQFYQPQHF. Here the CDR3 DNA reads TGTGCCAGTAATAGACAGTTTTATCAGCCCCAGCATTTT.